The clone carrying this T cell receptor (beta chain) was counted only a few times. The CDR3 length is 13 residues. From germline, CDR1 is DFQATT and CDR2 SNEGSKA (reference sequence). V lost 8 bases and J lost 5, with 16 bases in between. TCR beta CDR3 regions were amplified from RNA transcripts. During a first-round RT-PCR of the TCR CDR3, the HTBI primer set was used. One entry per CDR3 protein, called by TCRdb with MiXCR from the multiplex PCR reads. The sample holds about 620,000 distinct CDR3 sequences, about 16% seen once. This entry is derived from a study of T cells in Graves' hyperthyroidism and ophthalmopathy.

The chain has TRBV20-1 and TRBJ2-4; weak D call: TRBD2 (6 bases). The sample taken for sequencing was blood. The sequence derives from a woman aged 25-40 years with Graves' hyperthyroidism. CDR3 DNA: TGCAGTTTGGGGAGGCCCGGGGAAAACATTCAGTACTTC. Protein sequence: CSLGRPGENIQYF.